The 18 T cell receptor beta chains in this list originate from one sample, sequenced in a study of breast tumors, draining lymph nodes, adjacent tissues. TCRdb reprocessed the multiplex PCR reads via MiXCR and lists one record per CDR3 protein. Of 150,000 to 200,000 distinct CDR3 sequences in the sample, around 29% were seen once. The lymph nodes were axillary draining lymph nodes from breast cancer patients. The sample was axillary lymph node tissue. The origin of the receptors is a female donor with breast cancer. Some clones in this sample may be carry-over from other donors' samples.

The rearrangement joins TRBV20-1 to TRBJ1-6; 9 bases align to TRBD1. Per germline, CDR1 DFQATT and CDR2 SNEGSKA (reference sequence). The CDR3 contains 16 residues. The ends lost 6 bases at V and 3 bases at J; junction bases unmatched: 9. CDR3 DNA sequence: TGCAGTGCGCTTCCCGGGACAGGGCTCTATAATTCACCCCTCCACTTT. Residues: CSALPGTGLYNSPLHF.

V gene TRBV20-1 combines with J gene TRBJ1-4, with 8 bases matching TRBD1. V gave up 6 bases and J gave up 3 bases; unmatched junction bases: 3. Germline V gene lookup returns CDR1 DFQATT and CDR2 SNEGSKA (reference sequence). The CDR3 loop spans 13 amino acids. CDR3 residues: CSATRGPNEKLFF. The CDR3 nucleotides are TGCAGTGCCACCAGGGGGCCTAATGAAAAACTGTTTTTT.

The chain recombines TRBV20-1 with TRBJ2-1, with 8 bases that match TRBD2. This CDR3 is built from 15 residues. V was clipped by 3 bases and J by 7 bases; unmatched bases: 11. Germline CDR1 is DFQATT and CDR2 is SNEGSKA (reference sequence). The CDR3 loop reads CSASRGVAGRNEQFF. Here the CDR3 DNA reads TGCAGTGCTAGCCGGGGGGTAGCGGGGAGAAATGAGCAGTTCTTC.

This clonotype was counted at least ten times. This sequence joins TRBV7-2 and TRBJ1-2; D is unresolved. Per germline, CDR1 SGHTA and CDR2 FQGNSA. Trimming removed 4 bases from V and 6 bases from J, with 12 bases in between. The CDR3 runs to 13 residues. CDR3 in DNA: TGTGCCAGCAGCTCAAGGGCCGGGGATGGCTACACCTTC. It specifies CASSSRAGDGYTF.

This clonotype was detected ten times or more. The rearrangement links TRBV6-5 to TRBJ2-3, with 7 bases identical to TRBD1. Germline V gene sequence: CDR1 MNHEY, CDR2 SVGAGI. V lost 6 bases, J lost 3 bases, and 9 bases stayed unmatched. The CDR3 contains 15 residues. For the CDR3, the DNA is TGTGCCAGCAGGCCCACAGGGGCAGGAACAGATACGCAGTATTTT. This translates into CASRPTGAGTDTQYF.

This clonotype was counted a few times. This may arise from a read error, as a much more abundant clone is one base away. J is TRBJ2-7 and V is TRBV20-1; weak D call: TRBD2 (5 bases). Trimming cost V 0 bases and J 3 bases, with 24 bases left between them. This CDR3 is 18 amino acids long. Germline CDR1 and CDR2: DFQATT and SNEGSKA (reference sequence). CDR3 nucleotides: TGCAGTGCTAGAGATAACGGTCTCGGCGCGAGGGTGGACTACGAGCAGTACTTC. Amino acid sequence: CSARDNGLGARVDYEQYF.

This clonotype appeared a single time. At one of its ends the junction is not consistent with the germline gene, which may arise from a read error. The chain uses TRBV14 and TRBJ2-7; 9 bases are shared with TRBD2. The germline V gene encodes CDR1 SGHDN and CDR2 FVKESK. This CDR3 has 15 amino acids. The CDR3 sequence is CVSSPAIAGDYEPYF. The CDR3 DNA reads as TGTGTCAGCAGCCCCGCCATAGCGGGAGACTACGAGCCGTACTTC.

This clonotype came up once. The CDR3 DNA reads TGTGCCAGTAGTAGGGACAGGGAGGTCACTGAAGCTTTCTTT. It yields the protein CASSRDREVTEAFF. The gene calls are TRBV19 and TRBJ1-1, with TRBD1 identical over 9 bases. Trimming cost V 4 bases and J 4 bases; bases outside gene matches: 4. The length of the CDR3 is 14 residues. From germline, CDR1 is LNHDA and CDR2 SQIVND (reference sequence).

The genes are TRBV11-3 and TRBJ1-2; D is undetermined. V lost 2 bases and J 0 bases, leaving 7 bases between the germline ends. This CDR3 has 14 residues. Per the germline V gene, CDR1 is SGHNT and CDR2 is YENEEA. CDR3 nucleotide sequence: TGTGCCAGCAGCTTAACCTGTGCTAACTATGGCTACACCTTC. Translation: CASSLTCANYGYTF.

This clonotype has only a few counts. The rearrangement joins TRBV9 to TRBJ2-4; the D gene is possibly TRBD1 (5 bases). Trimming shortened V by 4 bases and J by 3 bases, and 23 bases separated the two germline ends. The CDR3 is 18 residues long. Germline V gene sequence: CDR1 SGDLS, CDR2 YYNGEE. CDR3 sequence reads: CASSPGGARQNGKNIQYF. The CDR3, as DNA: TGTGCCAGCAGCCCGGGCGGTGCTCGACAGAACGGCAAAAACATTCAGTACTTC.

The genes are TRBV3-1 and TRBJ2-5; D unclear. V was trimmed by 0 bases and J by 5 bases, leaving 7 bases between them. The germline V gene has CDR1 LGHDT and CDR2 YNNKEL (reference sequence). This CDR3 has 13 amino acids. CDR3 in DNA: TGTGCCAGCAGCCAAGATGGACGTGAGACCCAGTACTTC. Protein sequence: CASSQDGRETQYF.

The sample holds many counts of this clonotype. The V and J genes are TRBV20-1 and TRBJ2-7, with 11 nucleotides matching TRBD2. Germline V gives CDR1 DFQATT, CDR2 SNEGSKA (reference sequence). This CDR3 is built from 14 residues. V lost 2 bases, J lost 7 bases, and 7 bases stayed unmatched. The CDR3 here is CSARFSGRAMEQYF. In DNA, the CDR3 is TGCAGTGCTAGATTTAGCGGGAGGGCGATGGAGCAGTACTTC.

Regarding this clonotype: This sequence may be a read error, since a much larger clone differs from it by one base. The chain links TRBV28 to TRBJ2-7; unclear D gene. V gave up 3 bases and J gave up 3 bases, with 6 bases separating them. The CDR3 loop spans 12 amino acids. Germline CDR1 and CDR2: MDHEN and SYDVKM. In DNA form, the CDR3 reads TGTGCCAGCAGTTTTGGGGTCTACGAGCAGTACTTC. Translation gives CASSFGVYEQYF.

This clonotype was observed many times. The chain has TRBV7-9 and TRBJ1-4; 9 bases are shared with TRBD1. V lost 6 bases, J lost 7 bases, and 21 bases stayed unmatched. Germline V CDR1 and CDR2: SEHNR, FQNEAQ (reference sequence). There are 19 residues in the CDR3. CDR3 nucleotides: TGTGCCAGCAGACCCCGGGACAGGGACGGGCCGGGGGGGAGTGAAAAACTGTTTTTT. Protein product: CASRPRDRDGPGGSEKLFF.

This clonotype was seen repeatedly, ten times or more. The chain carries TRBV5-4 and TRBJ2-7; 7 nucleotides match TRBD1. Germline-derived CDR1 and CDR2 are SGHNT and YYREEE (reference sequence). The CDR3 spans 17 residues. V dropped 2 bases and J dropped 3; count of bases not matched to a gene: 14. This chain's CDR3 is CASSFGIQGTAYYEQYF. The CDR3 region has the DNA TGTGCCAGCAGCTTTGGAATACAAGGGACAGCTTACTACGAGCAGTACTTC.

At least ten counts were recorded for this clonotype. The chain's CDR3 is CASSLGYGYTF. Here the CDR3 DNA reads TGTGCCAGCAGTTTGGGATATGGCTACACCTTC. The chain combines TRBV12-3 or TRBV12-4 with TRBJ1-2; D not resolved. This CDR3 comprises 11 residues. The germline V and J ends were trimmed by 3 bases and 5 bases, with 4 bases remaining between them.

This clonotype has ten or more counts. The CDR3: CASSPSSVDSYNEQFF. CDR3 bases: TGTGCCAGCAGCCCCTCTAGCGTAGACTCCTACAATGAGCAGTTCTTC. J is TRBJ2-1 and V is TRBV7-9, with a possible D match to TRBD2 (6 bases). CDR3 length: 16 amino acids. The germline gives CDR1 SEHNR, CDR2 FQNEAQ (reference sequence). V was shortened by 5 bases and J by 0 bases, with 14 bases between the two germline ends.

This clonotype was seen ten or more times. The CDR3 spells CSARDLRTNNEQFF. In DNA form, the CDR3 reads TGCAGTGCTAGAGATCTGCGTACTAACAATGAGCAGTTCTTC. The chain recombines TRBV20-1 with TRBJ2-1; D not certain. The CDR3 sequence is 14 residues long. Germline CDR1 reads DFQATT; CDR2 reads SNEGSKA (reference sequence). Trimming removed 0 bases at V and 5 bases at J, with 11 bases between.